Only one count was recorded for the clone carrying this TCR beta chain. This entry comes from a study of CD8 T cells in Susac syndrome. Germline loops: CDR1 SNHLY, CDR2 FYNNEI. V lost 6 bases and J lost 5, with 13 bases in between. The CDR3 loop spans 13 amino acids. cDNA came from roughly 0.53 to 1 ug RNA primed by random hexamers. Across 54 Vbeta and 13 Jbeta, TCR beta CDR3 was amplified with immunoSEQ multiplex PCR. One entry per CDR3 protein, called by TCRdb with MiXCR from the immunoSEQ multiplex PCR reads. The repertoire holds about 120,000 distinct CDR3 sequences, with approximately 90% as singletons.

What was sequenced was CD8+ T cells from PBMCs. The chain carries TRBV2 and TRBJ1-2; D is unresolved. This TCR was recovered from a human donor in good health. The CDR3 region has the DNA TGTGCCAGCAGCCGCTTAGGTAATTATGGCTACACCTTC. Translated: CASSRLGNYGYTF.